This T cell receptor beta chain was captured by sequencing in a study of blood T cell repertoires in COVID-19. Germline loops: CDR1 SGHTA, CDR2 FQGNSA. Between the trimmed V and J ends, which lost 1 base and 10 bases, there was a span of 8 bases. The CDR3 is made up of 13 amino acids. Per the original methods: Nucleated cell counts were estimated from reference gene primer amplification. Profiled with immunoSEQ multiplex PCR; TCRdb holds only in-frame clones, not every one. That table furnishes V, J and clone size, whereas the DNA furnished D and trimming. This sample yields about 200,000 clones, of which around four fifths are seen a single time; less than 6% belongs to the top ten.

The clonotype was recovered from a woman in her 70s with COVID-19, enrolled during active disease. J is TRBJ1-6 and V is TRBV7-2; perhaps TRBD1 as D (5 bases). The sequencing sample was made of peripheral blood. The chain's CDR3 is CASSLGGDSPLHF. For the CDR3, the DNA is TGTGCCAGCAGCTTAGGGGGGGACTCACCCCTCCACTTT.